Following are 16 T cell receptor beta chains from one sample sequenced in a study of Graves' ophthalmopathy and Graves' hyperthyroidism. RNA transcripts were the source from which TCR beta CDR3 regions were amplified. The library came from an HTBI-primed first-round RT-PCR and a second-round multiplex PCR. TCRdb passed the multiplex PCR reads through MiXCR, listing each CDR3 protein once. The data show roughly 600,000 distinct CDR3 sequences, with 35% to 40% seen just once and 3.5% to 4.5% held by the top ten. Sequenced sample: peripheral blood or thyroid tissue (not recorded which). The origin of the receptors is an adult man with Graves' hyperthyroidism.

The rearrangement uses TRBV24-1 and TRBJ2-2; D is possibly TRBD1 (6 bases). Germline V gene sequence: CDR1 KGHDR, CDR2 SFDVKD. The V end lost 4 bases, the J end lost 8 bases, and 13 bases lay between the germline ends. The CDR3 consists of 14 residues. CDR3 loop: CATSEPAGTGELFF. Written as DNA, the CDR3 is TGTGCCACCAGTGAACCTGCCGGGACAGGGGAGCTGTTTTTT.

Note on this clonotype: A much larger clone lies a single base off, so this may be a read error. This chain links TRBV6-5 with TRBJ1-4, with D hard to call. Germline CDR1 reads MNHEY; CDR2 reads SVGAGI. The CDR3 is 14 residues long. Trimming took 9 bases from V and 6 from J, leaving 17 bases between them. Here the CDR3 DNA reads TGTGCCAGTTTATCCAGAATAGGAGATGAAAAACTGTTTTTT. The encoded protein is CASLSRIGDEKLFF.

This rearrangement joins TRBV6-5 to TRBJ1-5; D not resolved. CDR1 and CDR2 from the germline V gene are MNHEY and SVGAGI. The V gene lost 6 bases and the J gene lost 3 bases, with 18 bases spanning the gap. CDR3 length equals 16 residues. CDR3 nucleotides: TGTGCCAGCAGCCTCGCCGGTCTGGGAGACAATCAGCCCCAGCATTTT. This encodes CASSLAGLGDNQPQHF.

In its sample, this clonotype was seen many times. The chain employs TRBV5-4 and TRBJ1-6, with TRBD1 as a possible D gene (5 bases). Deletions cut 4 bases from V and 9 bases from J, with 20 bases between. CDR1 is SGHNT, CDR2 YYREEE, per germline (reference sequence). This CDR3 is 16 amino acids long. The DNA of the CDR3 is TGTGCCAGCAGCCCCGCGGGGCCAACCGTTGGTTCACCCCTCCACTTT. This translates into CASSPAGPTVGSPLHF.

The table lists this clonotype with many counts. The chain recombines TRBV27 with TRBJ2-7; 9 bases match TRBD2. Germline V CDR1 and CDR2: MNHEY, SMNVEV (reference sequence). J lost 3 bases, V lost 11 bases, and 14 bases had no gene match. The CDR3 loop spans 15 amino acids. The CDR3 loop is CASRAGREGFYEQYF. As DNA, the CDR3 is TGTGCCTCTCGCGCCGGGCGGGAGGGCTTCTACGAGCAGTACTTC.

Ten or more counts support this clonotype. The gene calls are TRBV15 and TRBJ1-5; 8 bases agree with TRBD1. Germline V lookup: CDR1 LNHNV, CDR2 YYDKDF (reference sequence). V was clipped by 9 bases and J by 5 bases; unmatched bases: 6. CDR3 size: 13 residues. CDR3 loop: CATNDRGDQPQHF. In DNA, the CDR3 is TGTGCCACGAACGACAGGGGCGATCAGCCCCAGCATTTT. The full variable domain, with the rest looked up from reference TRBV15 and TRBJ1-5, is DAMVIQNPRYQVTQFGKPVTLSCSQTLNHNVMYWYQQKSSQAPKLLFHYYDKDFNNEADTPDNFQSRRPNTSFCFLDIRSPGLGDTAMYLCATNDRGDQPQHFGDGTRLSIL.

This clonotype was seen repeatedly, ten times or more. The chain employs TRBV5-1 and TRBJ2-2; D may be TRBD2 (6 bases). The CDR3 has 17 residues. Trimming removed 4 bases at V and 7 bases at J, with 23 bases between. The germline V gene encodes CDR1 SGHRS and CDR2 YFSETQ. The CDR3 loop reads CASSPSLRGGPVGELFF. CDR3 sequence (DNA): TGCGCCAGCAGCCCGTCTCTTAGGGGAGGTCCTGTCGGGGAGCTGTTTTTT.

CDR3: CASSGGGVNTGELFF. The CDR3, as DNA: TGTGCCAGCAGCGGAGGGGGGGTGAACACCGGGGAGCTGTTTTTT. The V and J genes are TRBV7-2 and TRBJ2-2, with TRBD2 as a possible D gene (7 bases). The germline gives CDR1 SGHTA, CDR2 FQGNSA. This CDR3 comprises 15 residues. V was clipped by 5 bases and J by 1 base, with 11 bases between them.

The chain uses TRBV12-3 or TRBV12-4 and TRBJ2-7, with 12 nucleotides matching TRBD2. The CDR3 loop spans 15 amino acids. DNA of the CDR3: TGTGCTAGTGGTTCGGGACTAGCGGGTTTCTACGAGCAGTACTTC. This codes for CASGSGLAGFYEQYF.

The table lists this clonotype with a few counts. This chain connects TRBV11-3 to TRBJ2-2; no reliable D call. The germline V and J ends were trimmed by 6 bases and 3 bases, with 11 bases remaining between them. The CDR3 is 14 amino acids. The V gene's germline CDR1 is SGHNT and CDR2 YENEEA. The CDR3: CASRPLYDTGELFF. The DNA for the CDR3 is TGTGCCAGCAGGCCCTTATACGACACCGGGGAGCTGTTTTTT.

Notes on this clonotype: The CDR3 carries no conserved terminal phenylalanine or tryptophan, so it likely arises from a read error. The DNA is omitted, as the CDR3 cannot be located on it reliably, and the CDR3 follows TCRdb's listing. V is TRBV29-1 and J is TRBJ2-5. The CDR3 spans 12 residues, counting both ends. The germline V gene has CDR1 SQVTM and CDR2 ANQGSEA. The CDR3 spells CSVQSYGYTFGS.

The V call is TRBV7-9, the J call TRBJ1-5; 7 positions agree with TRBD1. The junction had 10 bases not matched to a gene; V was cut back by 5 bases and J by 3 bases. This CDR3 has 16 residues. The germline V gene encodes CDR1 SEHNR and CDR2 FQNEAQ (reference sequence). The CDR3: CASSPSGGTANQPQHF. The CDR3 DNA is TGTGCCAGCAGCCCATCGGGCGGGACAGCCAATCAGCCCCAGCATTTT. Based on the CDR3 plus reference TRBV7-9 and TRBJ1-5, the full variable domain is DTGVSQNPRHKITKRGQNVTFRCDPISEHNRLYWYRQTLGQGPEFLTYFQNEAQLEKSRLLSDRFSAERPKGSFSTLEIQRTEQGDSAMYLCASSPSGGTANQPQHFGDGTRLSIL.

This clonotype was seen at least ten times. V gene TRBV7-2 combines with J gene TRBJ2-7; D gene unclear. V was pared by 2 bases and J by 3 bases, with 11 bases between. The CDR3 totals 14 residues. Germline CDR1 SGHTA, CDR2 FQGNSA. The CDR3, as DNA: TGTGCCAGCAGCTTAATAGCTTCCATCTACGAGCAGTACTTC. Protein sequence: CASSLIASIYEQYF.

This rearrangement joins TRBV15 to TRBJ2-7; D call uncertain. Per germline, CDR1 LNHNV and CDR2 YYDKDF (reference sequence). CDR3 size: 16 residues. V lost 3 bases and J lost 6, with 21 bases in between. The CDR3 is CATSSLVPLPDGEQYF. CDR3 sequence (DNA): TGTGCCACCAGCAGCTTGGTTCCCCTGCCCGATGGCGAGCAGTACTTC.

This clonotype showed up just a few times. This chain connects TRBV2 to TRBJ2-5, with a weak D call TRBD2 (6 bases). V shed 8 bases and J shed 7 bases, with 8 bases lying between them. There are 10 residues in the CDR3. The germline gives CDR1 SNHLY, CDR2 FYNNEI. In DNA form, the CDR3 reads TGTGCCAGCCAGGGAGGGACCCAGTACTTC. Amino acids: CASQGGTQYF.

This clonotype was observed a handful of times. V is TRBV19 and J is TRBJ2-2; TRBD1 matches at 10 bases. The CDR3 is 18 amino acids. The V gene end was trimmed by 3 bases and the J gene end by 1 base; junction bases not matched to a gene: 8. Germline lookup yields CDR1 LNHDA and CDR2 SQIVND (reference sequence). In DNA form, the CDR3 reads TGTGCCAGTAGTATCTGGGACAGGGGCCACAAGAACACCGGGGAGCTGTTTTTT. It translates to CASSIWDRGHKNTGELFF.